The rows below give T cell receptor beta chains drawn from one sample of a study of T cell repertoires in cytomegalovirus infection. TCRdb called the reads again in MiXCR, with one record for every CDR3 protein. The profile shows 200,000 to 300,000 distinct CDR3 sequences, 9.1% of them singletons. Material: PBMCs. Source of these receptors: a human donor in good health (CMV status not recorded). Some clones in this sample may be carry-over from other donors' samples. CDR3s include the opening cysteine and the closing phenylalanine or tryptophan. The D gene is left open where the match is weak. Rows may omit the clone size; those that give it use once, few, many or a size class.

CASSQGANEQFF TGTGCCAGCAGCCAAGGTGCTAATGAGCAGTTCTTC NA NA TRBJ2-1 12 TRBV3-1
CSVLGLAGNTIYF TGCAGCGTCCTGGGACTCGCCGGAAACACCATATATTTT many NA TRBJ1-3 13 TRBV29-1
CASSLLTGAVTEAFF TGTGCCAGCAGCTTACTGACAGGGGCTGTCACTGAAGCTTTCTTT many TRBD1 TRBJ1-1 15 TRBV7-2
CASSPPTGKNTEAFF TGTGCCAGCAGCCCGCCGACAGGGAAGAACACTGAAGCTTTCTTT many TRBD1 TRBJ1-1 15 TRBV7-2
CSTSGRERYEQYF TGCAGCACAAGCGGGCGGGAGCGCTACGAGCAGTACTTC NA TRBD2 TRBJ2-7 13 TRBV29-1
CASSREGFHEAFF TGTGCCAGCAGCCGAGAGGGGTTCCATGAAGCTTTCTTT NA NA TRBJ1-1 13 TRBV6-8
CATPPGRGRNGANVLTF TGTGCCACCCCGCCGGGGAGGGGGCGGAATGGGGCCAACGTCCTGACTTTC few NA TRBJ2-6 17 TRBV6-2/TRBV6-3
CASNPSGPLNTEAFF TGTGCCAGCAATCCTTCAGGCCCCCTTAACACTGAAGCTTTCTTT few NA TRBJ1-1 15 TRBV12-3/TRBV12-4
CSHRGDLVGTQYF TGCAGCCACCGGGGGGACCTGGTGGGGACCCAGTACTTC few TRBD2 TRBJ2-5 13 TRBV29-1
CASSYSSQGGQPQHF TGTGCCAGCAGTTACTCGAGCCAGGGGGGGCAGCCCCAGCATTTT NA TRBD1 TRBJ1-5 15 TRBV6-6
CASSFFGNEQYF TGTGCCAGCAGTTTTTTCGGAAACGAGCAGTACTTC many NA TRBJ2-7 12 TRBV12-3/TRBV12-4
CASSDTGGTNEKLFF TGTGCCAGCAGTGACACAGGGGGAACTAATGAAAAACTGTTTTTT many TRBD1 TRBJ1-4 15 TRBV27
CASSPQGFSNYGYTF TGTGCCAGCAGCCCACAGGGTTTTTCCAACTATGGCTACACCTTC NA NA TRBJ1-2 15 TRBV7-3
CASSRTGVGQPQHF TGTGCCAGCAGCAGAACAGGGGTCGGCCAGCCCCAGCATTTT many TRBD1 TRBJ1-5 14 TRBV6-2/TRBV6-3
CASSLGPGGGYGYTF TGTGCCAGCAGTCTAGGCCCAGGGGGAGGCTATGGCTACACCTTC many TRBD1 TRBJ1-2 15 TRBV7-2
CASSLDEGNTIYF TGTGCCAGCAGCTTAGACGAAGGAAACACCATATATTTT many NA TRBJ1-3 13 TRBV7-2
CASSGYKEIYEQYF TGTGCCAGCAGTGGGTACAAGGAAATTTACGAGCAGTACTTC many NA TRBJ2-7 14 TRBV12-3/TRBV12-4